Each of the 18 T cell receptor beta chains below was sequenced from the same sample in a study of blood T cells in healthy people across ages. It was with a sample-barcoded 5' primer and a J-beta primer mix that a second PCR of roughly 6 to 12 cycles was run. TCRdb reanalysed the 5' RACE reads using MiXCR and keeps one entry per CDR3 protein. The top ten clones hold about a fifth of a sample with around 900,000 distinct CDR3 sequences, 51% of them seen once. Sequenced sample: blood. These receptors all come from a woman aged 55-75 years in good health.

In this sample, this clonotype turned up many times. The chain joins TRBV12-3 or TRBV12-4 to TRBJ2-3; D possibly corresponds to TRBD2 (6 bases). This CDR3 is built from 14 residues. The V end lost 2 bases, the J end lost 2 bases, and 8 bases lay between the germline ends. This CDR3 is CASSLTGATDTQYF. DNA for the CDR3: TGTGCCAGCAGTTTAACGGGAGCCACAGATACGCAGTATTTT.

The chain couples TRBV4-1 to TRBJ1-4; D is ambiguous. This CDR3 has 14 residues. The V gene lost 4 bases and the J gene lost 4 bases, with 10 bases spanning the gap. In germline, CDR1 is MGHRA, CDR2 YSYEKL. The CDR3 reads CASSLGRYNEKLFF. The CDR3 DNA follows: TGCGCCAGCAGCCTAGGCAGGTATAATGAAAAACTGTTTTTT.

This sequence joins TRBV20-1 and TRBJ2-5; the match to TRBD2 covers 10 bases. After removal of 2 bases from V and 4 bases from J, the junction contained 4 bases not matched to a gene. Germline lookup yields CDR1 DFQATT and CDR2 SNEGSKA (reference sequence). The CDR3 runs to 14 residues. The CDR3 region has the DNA TGCAGTGCTAGACTAGCGGGAGTGGTAGAGACCCAGTACTTC. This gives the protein CSARLAGVVETQYF.

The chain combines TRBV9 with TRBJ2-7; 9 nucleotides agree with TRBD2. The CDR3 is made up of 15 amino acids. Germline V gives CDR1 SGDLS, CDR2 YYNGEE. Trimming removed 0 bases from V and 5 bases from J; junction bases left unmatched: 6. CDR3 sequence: CASSVGSGSSHEQYF. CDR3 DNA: TGTGCCAGCAGCGTAGGTAGCGGGAGTTCCCACGAGCAGTACTTC. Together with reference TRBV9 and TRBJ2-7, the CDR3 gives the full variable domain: DSGVTQTPKHLITATGQRVTLRCSPRSGDLSVYWYQQSLDQGLQFLIQYYNGEERAKGNILERFSAQQFPDLHSELNLSSLELGDSALYFCASSVGSGSSHEQYFGPGTRLTVT.

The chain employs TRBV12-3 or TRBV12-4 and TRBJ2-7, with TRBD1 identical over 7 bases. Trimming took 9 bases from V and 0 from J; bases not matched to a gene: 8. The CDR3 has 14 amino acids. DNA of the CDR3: TGTGCCAGTAGCTCGGGACAGAACTCCTACGAGCAGTACTTC. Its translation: CASSSGQNSYEQYF.

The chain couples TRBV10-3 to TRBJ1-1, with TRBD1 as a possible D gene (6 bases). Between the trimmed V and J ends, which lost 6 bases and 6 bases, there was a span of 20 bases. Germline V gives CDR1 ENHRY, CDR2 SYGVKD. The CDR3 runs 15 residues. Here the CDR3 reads CAIRDLRRGRAEAFF. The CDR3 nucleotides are TGTGCCATCAGGGACCTAAGGAGGGGGAGAGCTGAAGCTTTCTTT.

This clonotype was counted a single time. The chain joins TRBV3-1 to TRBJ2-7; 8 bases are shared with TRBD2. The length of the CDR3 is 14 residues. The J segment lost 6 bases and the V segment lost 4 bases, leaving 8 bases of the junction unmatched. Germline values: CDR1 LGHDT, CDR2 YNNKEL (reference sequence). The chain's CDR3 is CASSPGLGAFEQYF. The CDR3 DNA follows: TGTGCCAGCAGCCCGGGACTAGGTGCTTTCGAGCAGTACTTC.

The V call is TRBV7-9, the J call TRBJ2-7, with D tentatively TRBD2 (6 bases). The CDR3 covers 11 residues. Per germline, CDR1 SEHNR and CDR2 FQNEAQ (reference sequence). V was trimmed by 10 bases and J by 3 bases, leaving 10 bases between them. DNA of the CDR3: TGTGCCACAACGGGGGACTACGAGCAGTACTTC. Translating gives CATTGDYEQYF.

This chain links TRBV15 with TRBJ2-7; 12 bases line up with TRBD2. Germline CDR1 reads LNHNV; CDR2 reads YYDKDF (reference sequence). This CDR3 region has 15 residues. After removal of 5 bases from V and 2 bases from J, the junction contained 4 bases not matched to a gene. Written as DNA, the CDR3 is TGTGCCACCAGCTGGCTAGCGGGAGGGACCTACGAGCAGTACTTC. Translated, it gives CATSWLAGGTYEQYF. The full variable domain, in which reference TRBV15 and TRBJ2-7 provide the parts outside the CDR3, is DAMVIQNPRYQVTQFGKPVTLSCSQTLNHNVMYWYQQKSSQAPKLLFHYYDKDFNNEADTPDNFQSRRPNTSFCFLDIRSPGLGDTAMYLCATSWLAGGTYEQYFGPGTRLTVT.

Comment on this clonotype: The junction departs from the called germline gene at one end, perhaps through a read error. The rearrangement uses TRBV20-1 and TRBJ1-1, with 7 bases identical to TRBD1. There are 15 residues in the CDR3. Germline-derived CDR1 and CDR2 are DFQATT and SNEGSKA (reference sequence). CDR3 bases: TGCAGTGCTAGAGATCCACCGACAGGGTACACTAAAGCTTTCTTT. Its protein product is CSARDPPTGYTKAFF.

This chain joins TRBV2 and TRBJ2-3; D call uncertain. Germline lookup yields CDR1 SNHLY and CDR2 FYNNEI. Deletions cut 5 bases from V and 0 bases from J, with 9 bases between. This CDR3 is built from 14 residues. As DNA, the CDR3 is TGTGCCAGCAGTAAAGACTCTAGCACAGATACGCAGTATTTT. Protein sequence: CASSKDSSTDTQYF.

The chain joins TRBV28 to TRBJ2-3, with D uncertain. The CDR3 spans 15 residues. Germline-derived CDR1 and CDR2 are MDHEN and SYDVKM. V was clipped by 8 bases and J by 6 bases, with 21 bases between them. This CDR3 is CASGKFRAAQDTQYF. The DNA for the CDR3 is TGTGCCAGCGGTAAATTCCGGGCCGCTCAGGATACGCAGTATTTT.

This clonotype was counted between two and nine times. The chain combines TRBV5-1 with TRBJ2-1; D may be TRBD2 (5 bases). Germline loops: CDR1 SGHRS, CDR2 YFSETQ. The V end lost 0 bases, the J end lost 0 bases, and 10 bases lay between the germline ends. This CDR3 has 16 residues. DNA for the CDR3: TGCGCCAGCAGCTTGGCGGCGGGCAGCTCCTACAATGAGCAGTTCTTC. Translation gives CASSLAAGSSYNEQFF.

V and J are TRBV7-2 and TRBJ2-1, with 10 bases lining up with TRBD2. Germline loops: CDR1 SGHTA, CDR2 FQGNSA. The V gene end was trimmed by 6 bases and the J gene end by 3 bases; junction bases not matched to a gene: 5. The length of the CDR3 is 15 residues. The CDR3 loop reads CASRLGLASYNEQFF. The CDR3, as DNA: TGTGCCAGCAGGTTGGGACTAGCGAGCTACAATGAGCAGTTCTTC.

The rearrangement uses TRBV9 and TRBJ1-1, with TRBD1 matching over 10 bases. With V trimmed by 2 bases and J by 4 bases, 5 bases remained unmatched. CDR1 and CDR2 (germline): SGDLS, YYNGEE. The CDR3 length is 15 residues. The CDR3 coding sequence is TGTGCCAGCAGCGTTTGGAGACAGGGGGCCACTGAAGCTTTCTTT. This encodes CASSVWRQGATEAFF.

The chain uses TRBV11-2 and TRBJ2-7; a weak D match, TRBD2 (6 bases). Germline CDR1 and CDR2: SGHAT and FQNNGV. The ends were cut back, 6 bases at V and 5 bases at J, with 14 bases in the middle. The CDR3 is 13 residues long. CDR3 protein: CASRVPGADEQYF. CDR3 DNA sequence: TGTGCCAGCAGAGTACCGGGAGCGGACGAGCAGTACTTC.

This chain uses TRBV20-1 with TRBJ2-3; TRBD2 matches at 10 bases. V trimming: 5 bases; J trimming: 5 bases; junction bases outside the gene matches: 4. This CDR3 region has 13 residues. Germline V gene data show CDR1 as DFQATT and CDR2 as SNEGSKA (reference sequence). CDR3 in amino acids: CSASGLALDTQYF. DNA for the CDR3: TGCAGTGCTTCGGGACTAGCGTTAGATACGCAGTATTTT.

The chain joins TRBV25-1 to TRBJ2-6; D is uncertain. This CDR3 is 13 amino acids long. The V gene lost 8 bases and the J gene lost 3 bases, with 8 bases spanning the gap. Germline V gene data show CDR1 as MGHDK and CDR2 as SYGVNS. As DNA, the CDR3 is TGTGCCAGCCGAACGGGTGGGGCCAACGTCCTGACTTTC. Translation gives CASRTGGANVLTF. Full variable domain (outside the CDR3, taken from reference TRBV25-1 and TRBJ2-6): EADIYQTPRYLVIGTGKKITLECSQTMGHDKMYWYQQDPGMELHLIHYSYGVNSTEKGDLSSESTVSRIRTEHFPLTLESARPSHTSQYLCASRTGGANVLTFGAGSRLTVL.